Below, 31 T cell receptor beta chains from the same sample are listed, as sequenced in a study of T cells after yellow fever vaccination. Via MiXCR, TCRdb re-called the 5' RACE reads, giving one row per CDR3 protein. Of around 50,000 distinct CDR3 sequences listed, about 7.9% are singletons. The sequences come from CD8+ T cells sorted from PBMCs, collected roughly 15 days after the first yellow fever vaccination. All receptors derive from a man younger than 30 who received the YFV17D yellow fever vaccine.

V and J are TRBV27 and TRBJ2-4; D tentatively fits TRBD1 or TRBD2 (5 bases each). CDR1 and CDR2 (germline): MNHEY, SMNVEV (reference sequence). This CDR3 spans 16 amino acids. Trimming pared 6 bases from V and 0 bases from J, leaving 15 bases between. The CDR3 DNA reads as TGTGCCAGCAGGCCGGGGCAGTCCATAGCCAAAAACATTCAGTACTTC. Encoded protein: CASRPGQSIAKNIQYF.

Many counts were recorded for this clonotype. V and J are TRBV4-3 and TRBJ1-1; no definite D call. The CDR3 has 14 amino acids. The germline gives CDR1 LGHNA, CDR2 YSLEER. V shed 0 bases and J shed 1 base, with 6 bases lying between them. CDR3 residues: CASSQELGNTEAFF. The CDR3 DNA sequence: TGCGCCAGCAGCCAAGAGTTGGGGAACACTGAAGCTTTCTTT.

In this sample, this clonotype turned up many times. V usage is TRBV19 and J usage is TRBJ2-1; TRBD1 matches 8 bases. The CDR3 consists of 14 residues. V lost 1 base to trimming and J lost 4 bases; unmatched junction nucleotides: 0. CDR1 and CDR2 from the germline V gene are LNHDA and SQIVND (reference sequence). As DNA, the CDR3 is TGTGCCAGTAGTATAGGGGACAGGTACAATGAGCAGTTCTTC. Protein product: CASSIGDRYNEQFF.

This clonotype showed up many times. The chain has TRBV29-1 and TRBJ2-7, with D perhaps given as TRBD1 or TRBD2 (5 bases each). The CDR3 has 11 residues. Germline V gives CDR1 SQVTM, CDR2 ANQGSEA. The V end lost 6 bases, the J end lost 7 bases, and 13 bases lay between the germline ends. The CDR3 DNA reads TGCAGCGTCCGGGGCACGGGGGAGCAGTACTTC. The encoded protein is CSVRGTGEQYF.

This clonotype was found many times. J is TRBJ2-7 and V is TRBV4-3; maybe TRBD1 (5 bases). The CDR3 has 13 residues. V was cut by 0 bases and J by 2 bases, with 5 bases left in between. Germline values: CDR1 LGHNA, CDR2 YSLEER. Here the CDR3 reads CASSQETAYEQYF. The CDR3, as DNA: TGCGCCAGCAGCCAAGAGACAGCCTACGAGCAGTACTTC.

Of note for this clonotype: A much larger clone lies a single base off, so this may be a read error. The CDR3 sequence: CSAGDPAFYGYTF. The CDR3 DNA follows: TGCAGTGCTGGAGATCCGGCCTTCTATGGCTACACCTTC. This rearrangement joins TRBV20-1 to TRBJ1-2, with D hard to call. Germline CDR1 reads DFQATT; CDR2 reads SNEGSKA (reference sequence). The CDR3 is made up of 13 amino acids.

This clonotype was picked up a small number of times. J is TRBJ2-1 and V is TRBV2; D assignment may be TRBD1 or TRBD2 (5 bases each). Germline assignment: CDR1 SNHLY and CDR2 FYNNEI. The CDR3 spans 13 residues. Trimming shortened V by 5 bases and J by 8 bases, and 13 bases separated the two germline ends. In DNA, the CDR3 is TGTGCCAGCAGTTTTAGGGTGGGGGATGAGCAGTTCTTC. This translates into CASSFRVGDEQFF.

The rearrangement uses TRBV7-9 and TRBJ1-1; 8 bases are shared with TRBD1. The V gene end was trimmed by 2 bases and the J gene end by 8 bases; junction bases not matched to a gene: 1. This CDR3 region has 12 residues. Germline V gene lookup returns CDR1 SEHNR and CDR2 FQNEAQ (reference sequence). For the CDR3, the DNA is TGTGCCAGCAGCTTATGGGACAGGGAAGCTTTCTTT. It translates to CASSLWDREAFF.

The sample holds many counts of this clonotype. The J gene is TRBJ2-1, the V gene TRBV20-1; D may be TRBD1 (5 bases). Trimming took 0 bases from V and 0 from J, leaving 15 bases between them. The germline gives CDR1 DFQATT, CDR2 SNEGSKA (reference sequence). The CDR3 totals 17 residues. The CDR3 is CSARDPIRGNSYNEQFF. As DNA, the CDR3 is TGCAGTGCTAGAGATCCGATAAGGGGCAACTCCTACAATGAGCAGTTCTTC.

This clonotype came up a few times. The chain is built from TRBV6-1 and TRBJ2-2; D remains unclear. Deletions cut 5 bases from V and 1 base from J, with 5 bases between. Germline-derived CDR1 and CDR2 are MNHNS and SASEGT. The length of the CDR3 is 13 residues. The CDR3 here is CASSPRNTGELFF. CDR3 nucleotide sequence: TGTGCCAGCAGTCCTAGGAACACCGGGGAGCTGTTTTTT.

This clonotype was seen a handful of times. This chain links TRBV12-3 or TRBV12-4 with TRBJ2-2; D is possibly TRBD2 (5 bases). Between the trimmed V and J ends, which lost 7 bases and 7 bases, there was a span of 16 bases. The CDR3 consists of 14 residues. Written as DNA, the CDR3 is TGTGCCAGCACGAAAGACGGGGAACACGGGGAGCTGTTTTTT. Protein product: CASTKDGEHGELFF.

In its sample, this clonotype was seen many times. This rearrangement joins TRBV4-3 to TRBJ1-5; possibly TRBD1 for D (5 bases). Germline V lookup: CDR1 LGHNA, CDR2 YSLEER. This CDR3 comprises 13 residues. The germline V and J ends were trimmed by 4 bases and 2 bases, with 6 bases remaining between them. CDR3: CASSPGGNQPQHF. The CDR3 bases are TGCGCCAGCAGCCCGGGGGGCAATCAGCCCCAGCATTTT.

The sample holds many counts of this clonotype. V and J are TRBV9 and TRBJ2-1; D may correspond to TRBD1 or TRBD2 (5 bases each). Trimming stripped 0 bases from V and 12 bases from J, with 13 bases between. This CDR3 is built from 13 residues. Germline V lookup: CDR1 SGDLS, CDR2 YYNGEE. Here the CDR3 reads CASSVGGTTGQFF. The DNA for the CDR3 is TGTGCCAGCAGCGTAGGGGGGACGACTGGGCAGTTCTTC. The variable domain in full, completed from reference TRBV9 and TRBJ2-1, reads DSGVTQTPKHLITATGQRVTLRCSPRSGDLSVYWYQQSLDQGLQFLIQYYNGEERAKGNILERFSAQQFPDLHSELNLSSLELGDSALYFCASSVGGTTGQFFGPGTRLTVL.

Comments on this clonotype: A much bigger clone sits one base away, suggesting this may be a read error. J is TRBJ2-1 and V is TRBV5-6, with TRBD1 identical over 8 bases. The V gene's germline CDR1 is SGHDT and CDR2 YYEEEE. V dropped 7 bases and J dropped 7; count of bases not matched to a gene: 19. This CDR3 spans 17 amino acids. CDR3 amino acids: CASDRDRWIPLGNEQFF. As DNA, the CDR3 is TGTGCCAGCGACCGGGACAGGTGGATTCCACTAGGGAATGAGCAGTTCTTC.

The table lists this clonotype with many counts. The chain employs TRBV5-1 and TRBJ2-5; D unclear. V lost 3 bases and J 4 bases, leaving 19 bases between the germline ends. This CDR3 spans 16 amino acids. Looked up from germline, CDR1 is SGHRS and CDR2 is YFSETQ. CDR3 residues: CASSSKWTGRIETQYF. DNA for the CDR3: TGCGCCAGCAGCTCTAAGTGGACCGGCAGAATAGAGACCCAGTACTTC.

This clonotype has at least ten counts. CDR3 loop: CASSQVLSYTEAFF. Written as DNA, the CDR3 is TGTGCCAGCAGCCAAGTCTTAAGCTACACTGAAGCTTTCTTT. This rearrangement joins TRBV3-1 to TRBJ1-1; D ambiguous. The V gene's germline CDR1 is LGHDT and CDR2 YNNKEL (reference sequence). V lost 1 base, J lost 3 bases, and 9 bases lay in between. The CDR3 sequence is 14 residues long.

This clonotype was detected ten times or more. The chain has TRBV29-1 and TRBJ1-1; D unresolved. The ends were cut back, 3 bases at V and 1 base at J, with 9 bases in the middle. Germline V CDR1 and CDR2: SQVTM, ANQGSEA. The CDR3 runs 13 residues. The CDR3 coding sequence is TGCAGCGTTGAGGTCCGGGCGAACACTGAAGCTTTCTTT. The encoded protein is CSVEVRANTEAFF.

This clonotype appeared many times. The V and J genes are TRBV6-4 and TRBJ1-2; D remains ambiguous. Germline CDR1 is MRHNA and CDR2 is SNTAGT. This CDR3 is built from 16 residues. V was pared by 3 bases and J by 4 bases, with 18 bases between. CDR3 amino acids: CASSESNSRGLYGYTF. The DNA of the CDR3 is TGTGCCAGCAGTGAATCGAACTCCCGGGGTCTCTATGGCTACACCTTC.

This clonotype was observed a few times. The chain's CDR3 is CASTAGGGHNSPLHF. In DNA, the CDR3 is TGTGCCAGCACCGCCGGGGGGGGGCATAATTCACCCCTCCACTTT. This chain uses TRBV13 with TRBJ1-6; D might be TRBD1 (6 bases). Germline-derived CDR1 and CDR2 are PRHDT and FYEKMQ (reference sequence). V dropped 7 bases and J dropped 5 bases, with 15 bases sitting between them. The CDR3 has 15 amino acids.

This clonotype was recorded many times. The V call is TRBV6-5, the J call TRBJ1-4; tentative D call: TRBD1 (6 bases). Trimming took off 0 bases at V and 8 bases at J, with 13 bases between the two ends. Germline CDR1 reads MNHEY; CDR2 reads SVGAGI. This CDR3 comprises 15 residues. This chain's CDR3 is CASSYSSGGREKLFF. CDR3 nucleotide sequence: TGTGCCAGCAGTTACTCGAGTGGGGGCCGGGAAAAACTGTTTTTT.

Notes on this clonotype: A much larger clone lies one base from this, so it may be a read error. The chain employs TRBV6-1 and TRBJ2-7, with TRBD1 matching 7 bases. CDR3 length equals 14 residues. The V segment lost 5 bases and the J segment 1 base; nucleotides outside the gene matches: 5. Germline CDR1 and CDR2: MNHNS and SASEGT. CDR3 sequence: CASSRDSDSYEQYF. The CDR3 coding sequence is TGTGCCAGCAGTAGGGACAGTGATTCCTACGAGCAGTACTTC.

This clonotype was counted at least ten times. This chain links TRBV7-2 with TRBJ2-2; 7 bases are shared with TRBD2. After removal of 5 bases from V and 5 bases from J, the junction contained 11 bases not matched to a gene. The CDR3 runs 16 residues. Germline CDR1 and CDR2: SGHTA and FQGNSA. CDR3 DNA: TGTGCCAGCAGCCAAACTTTGACTAGCTATACCGGGGAGCTGTTTTTT. Its translation is CASSQTLTSYTGELFF.

This clonotype was detected many times. The chain combines TRBV3-1 with TRBJ2-7; 11 bases agree with TRBD2. Germline lookup yields CDR1 LGHDT and CDR2 YNNKEL (reference sequence). The CDR3 is made up of 18 amino acids. The ends lost 4 bases at V and 2 bases at J; junction bases unmatched: 13. DNA of the CDR3: TGTGCCAGCAGCCCGGGGGCCTCTAGCGGGGGGCCGACCTACGAGCAGTACTTC. It is translated as CASSPGASSGGPTYEQYF.

In this sample, this clonotype turned up many times. The chain links TRBV7-9 to TRBJ2-7; 8 positions match TRBD1. CDR1 SEHNR and CDR2 FQNEAQ come from the germline V gene (reference sequence). V was pared by 5 bases and J by 4 bases, with 10 bases of the junction left unmatched. CDR3 length: 15 residues. This chain's CDR3 is CASSPGQGKTYEQYF. In DNA form, the CDR3 reads TGTGCCAGCAGCCCTGGACAGGGCAAGACTTACGAGCAGTACTTC.

This clonotype was picked up many times. The chain couples TRBV5-1 to TRBJ2-5; 7 nucleotides agree with TRBD2. The length of the CDR3 is 15 residues. Germline V gives CDR1 SGHRS, CDR2 YFSETQ. J lost 4 bases, V lost 2 bases, and 8 bases had no gene match. CDR3 DNA sequence: TGCGCCAGCAGCTTTAATCCGCGGGGGATAGAGACCCAGTACTTC. Protein product: CASSFNPRGIETQYF.

In its sample, this clonotype was seen many times. This chain links TRBV12-3 or TRBV12-4 with TRBJ2-7; D is unresolved. V was shortened by 2 bases and J by 2 bases, with 7 bases between the two germline ends. The CDR3 covers 13 residues. DNA for the CDR3: TGTGCCAGCAGTTTACACTGGCCCTACGAGCAGTACTTC. Encoded protein: CASSLHWPYEQYF.

This clonotype was counted many times. The J gene is TRBJ1-4, the V gene TRBV4-3, with 9 bases aligning to TRBD1. Germline V gene lookup returns CDR1 LGHNA and CDR2 YSLEER. The junction had 5 bases not matched to a gene; V was cut back by 1 base and J by 5 bases. The CDR3 is 16 residues long. CDR3 sequence reads: CASSQAPGTGNEKLFF. For the CDR3, the DNA is TGCGCCAGCAGCCAAGCCCCCGGGACAGGGAATGAAAAACTGTTTTTT.

This clonotype was picked up many times. CDR3 nucleotides: TGCGCCAGCAGTGAGCCGATTTGGGAAGCGCAGTATTTT. This gives the protein CASSEPIWEAQYF. The chain combines TRBV10-2 with TRBJ2-3, with D unclear. This CDR3 has 13 residues. Per germline, CDR1 WSHSY and CDR2 SAAADI. Trimming took 2 bases from V and 10 from J, leaving 13 bases between them.

There are many counts of this clonotype. The chain carries TRBV19 and TRBJ1-5, with TRBD1 matching 8 bases. Germline loops: CDR1 LNHDA, CDR2 SQIVND (reference sequence). V lost 4 bases and J lost 5; bases outside the gene matches: 10. The CDR3 runs to 16 residues. CDR3 DNA sequence: TGTGCCAGTAGTAACCTCGTCAACAGGGGGGATCAGCCCCAGCATTTT. The encoded protein is CASSNLVNRGDQPQHF.

The V call is TRBV2, the J call TRBJ1-5; 8 bases line up with TRBD1. The germline gives CDR1 SNHLY, CDR2 FYNNEI. The CDR3 has 15 residues. J lost 7 bases, V lost 4 bases, and 9 bases had no gene match. CDR3 protein: CASSARETGVQPQHF. Written as DNA, the CDR3 is TGTGCCAGCAGTGCCCGTGAGACAGGGGTACAGCCCCAGCATTTT.

This clonotype has at least ten counts. The rearrangement uses TRBV6-5 and TRBJ1-5; D possibly corresponds to TRBD1 (5 bases). Trimming shortened V by 5 bases and J by 2 bases, and 16 bases separated the two germline ends. The CDR3 extends over 16 amino acids. Germline CDR1 MNHEY, CDR2 SVGAGI. CDR3 protein: CASSPSGVYGNQPQHF. As DNA, the CDR3 is TGTGCCAGCAGTCCCTCGGGGGTATATGGCAATCAGCCCCAGCATTTT.